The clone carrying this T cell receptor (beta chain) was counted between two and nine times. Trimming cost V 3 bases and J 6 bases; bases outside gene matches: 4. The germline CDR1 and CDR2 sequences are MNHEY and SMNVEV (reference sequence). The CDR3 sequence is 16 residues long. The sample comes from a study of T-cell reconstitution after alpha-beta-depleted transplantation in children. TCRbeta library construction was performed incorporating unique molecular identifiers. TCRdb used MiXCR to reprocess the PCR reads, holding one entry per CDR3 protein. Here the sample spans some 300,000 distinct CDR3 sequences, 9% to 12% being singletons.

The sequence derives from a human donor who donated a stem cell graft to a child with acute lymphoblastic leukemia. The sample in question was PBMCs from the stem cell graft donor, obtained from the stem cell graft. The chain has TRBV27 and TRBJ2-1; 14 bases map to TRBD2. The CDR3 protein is CASSFLGLAGANEQFF. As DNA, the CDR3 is TGTGCCAGCAGTTTCCTGGGACTAGCGGGAGCCAATGAGCAGTTCTTC.